The 18 T cell receptor beta chains in this list originate from one sample, sequenced in a study of blood T cell repertoires in COVID-19. This table comes from immunoSEQ multiplex PCR, and its TCRdb copy is limited to in-frame clones, with some not included. The sample includes approximately 220,000 clones, approximately 84% of them seen just once. Material: peripheral blood. These receptors all stem from a woman aged 80 or older with acute or convalescent COVID-19.

This chain links TRBV6-5 with TRBJ1-2; TRBD1 matches 11 bases. This CDR3 has 14 amino acids. Looked up from germline, CDR1 is MNHEY and CDR2 is SVGAGI. With V trimmed by 7 bases and J by 7 bases, 8 bases remained unmatched. Here the CDR3 DNA reads TGTGCCAGCACCCCCGGACAGGGGGCTATTGGCTACACCTTC. Its protein is CASTPGQGAIGYTF.

The chain is built from TRBV5-4 and TRBJ2-4, with 8 bases fitting TRBD1. Germline V gene lookup returns CDR1 SGHNT and CDR2 YYREEE (reference sequence). The V and J ends lost 5 bases and 8 bases, in that order; junction bases with no gene match: 6. The CDR3 has 13 residues. The CDR3 bases are TGTGCCAGCAGTTCGGACAGGGAGTACATTCAGTACTTC. Its protein is CASSSDREYIQYF.

The rearrangement uses TRBV19 and TRBJ2-6; the match to TRBD2 covers 14 bases. The V gene end was trimmed by 5 bases and the J gene end by 1 base; junction bases not matched to a gene: 10. Germline V lookup: CDR1 LNHDA, CDR2 SQIVND (reference sequence). This CDR3 spans 20 amino acids. CDR3 residues: CASSLLRTSGGTSGANVLTF. The CDR3 DNA reads TGTGCCAGTAGTCTCCTACGGACTAGCGGGGGGACTTCTGGGGCCAACGTCCTGACTTTC. The full variable domain, with the rest looked up from reference TRBV19 and TRBJ2-6, is DGGITQSPKYLFRKEGQNVTLSCEQNLNHDAMYWYRQDPGQGLRLIYYSQIVNDFQKGDIAEGYSVSREKKESFPLTVTSAQKNPTAFYLCASSLLRTSGGTSGANVLTFGAGSRLTVL.

The rearrangement links TRBV7-7 to TRBJ2-3; 14 bases line up with TRBD2. The CDR3 extends over 17 amino acids. CDR1 and CDR2 (germline): SSHAT, FNYEAQ (reference sequence). V shed 5 bases and J 2 bases; nucleotides not matched to a gene: 6. The CDR3 loop is CASSPGLAGGFTDTQYF. In DNA, the CDR3 is TGTGCCAGCAGCCCCGGACTAGCGGGGGGTTTCACAGATACGCAGTATTTT.

The chain joins TRBV2 to TRBJ1-1; D might be TRBD1 (6 bases). This CDR3 is built from 13 residues. V lost 6 bases and J lost 4, with 12 bases in between. CDR1 SNHLY and CDR2 FYNNEI come from the germline V gene. The CDR3 DNA reads TGTGCCAGCAGGCGAGACAGGTCCACTGAAGCTTTCTTT. Translation: CASRRDRSTEAFF.

The gene calls are TRBV21-1 and TRBJ2-2; TRBD1, the D gene given by the table, was not confirmed from the DNA. TRBV21-1 is a pseudogene segment. This CDR3 has 16 amino acids. The CDR3 DNA follows: TGTGCCAGCAGCAAAGAGAACAGGGCGAACACCGGGGAGCTGTTTTTT. This sequence encodes CASSKENRANTGELFF.

This clone showed up just once. V and J are TRBV6-5 and TRBJ1-5; the match to TRBD1 covers 9 bases. CDR3 length: 16 residues. Per the germline V gene, CDR1 is MNHEY and CDR2 is SVGAGI. The ends lost 2 bases at V and 1 base at J; junction bases unmatched: 3. In DNA form, the CDR3 reads TGTGCCAGCAGTTACGCAGGGACAGGGAGCAATCAGCCCCAGCATTTT. Protein product: CASSYAGTGSNQPQHF.

Worth noting for this clone: A much larger clone is a single base away; this may be a read error. The J gene is TRBJ2-1, the V gene TRBV2, with D maybe TRBD2 (7 bases). The CDR3 has 14 amino acids. Germline V lookup: CDR1 SNHLY, CDR2 FYNNEI. The chain's CDR3 is CARSGGGLKGEQFF. The CDR3 coding sequence is TGTGCCCGCAGTGGGGGGGGGCTGAAGGGAGAGCAGTTCTTC.

The chain has TRBV18 and TRBJ2-5; 8 nucleotides match TRBD1. Germline CDR1 reads KGHSH; CDR2 reads LQKENI. CDR3 length: 14 amino acids. With V trimmed by 5 bases and J by 1 base, 3 bases remained unmatched. CDR3 amino acids: CASSSQGVQETQYF. In DNA, the CDR3 is TGTGCCAGCTCATCACAGGGGGTCCAAGAGACCCAGTACTTC.

The CDR3 nucleotides are TGTGCCAGCAGACCGGGACAGCTATTTAACTATGGCTACACCTTC. Translated, it gives CASRPGQLFNYGYTF. This rearrangement joins TRBV28 to TRBJ1-2; 7 bases match TRBD1. This CDR3 region has 15 residues. J was trimmed by 1 base and V by 6 bases; bases with no gene match: 8. Per germline, CDR1 MDHEN and CDR2 SYDVKM.

This clone was recorded at least ten times. CDR3 nucleotides: TGTGCCAGCAGTTTATCGCCCCCATTGGCTGAGCAGTTCTTC. It yields the protein CASSLSPPLAEQFF. The rearrangement links TRBV27 to TRBJ2-1; no definite D call. Per germline, CDR1 MNHEY and CDR2 SMNVEV (reference sequence). The CDR3 sequence is 14 residues long. With 0 bases removed from V and 9 bases from J, the gap between germline ends came to 12 bases.

The chain uses TRBV5-1 and TRBJ1-2; maybe TRBD1 (6 bases). The CDR3 length is 14 residues. Germline values: CDR1 SGHRS, CDR2 YFSETQ. V was trimmed by 1 base and J by 8 bases, leaving 15 bases between them. The CDR3 reads CASSLWDHRDGYTF. The CDR3 region has the DNA TGCGCCAGCAGCTTGTGGGACCACAGGGACGGCTACACCTTC.

This rearrangement joins TRBV5-1 to TRBJ2-5, with 12 nucleotides matching TRBD2. CDR1 SGHRS and CDR2 YFSETQ come from the germline V gene. CDR3 length equals 17 residues. V shed 4 bases and J 2 bases; nucleotides not matched to a gene: 9. Written as DNA, the CDR3 is TGCGCCAGCAGCGACGGACCGGGACTAGCGGGTCAAGAGACCCAGTACTTC. It translates to CASSDGPGLAGQETQYF.

The DNA for the CDR3 is TGCGCCAGCACCACTAGCGGAACCTTCGGGGATACGCAGTATTTT. The encoded protein is CASTTSGTFGDTQYF. V gene TRBV5-1 combines with J gene TRBJ2-3; TRBD2 aligns across 8 bases. With V trimmed by 6 bases and J by 6 bases, 12 bases remained unmatched. Germline-derived CDR1 and CDR2 are SGHRS and YFSETQ. This CDR3 is built from 15 residues.

This sequence joins TRBV10-1 and TRBJ2-2; perhaps TRBD1 as D (6 bases). The germline gives CDR1 WNHNN, CDR2 SYGVQD (reference sequence). This CDR3 is 16 amino acids long. V was shortened by 5 bases and J by 7 bases, with 20 bases between the two germline ends. DNA of the CDR3: TGCGCCAGCAGTCTAGGTCCCGGGACAACGGGCGGGGAGCTGTTTTTT. Translation gives CASSLGPGTTGGELFF.

The J gene is TRBJ2-7, the V gene TRBV7-9, with 8 bases lining up with TRBD1. The ends lost 5 bases at V and 2 bases at J; junction bases unmatched: 5. Germline-derived CDR1 and CDR2 are SEHNR and FQNEAQ (reference sequence). CDR3 size: 14 residues. The CDR3 bases are TGTGCCAGCAGCCCGCGGACAGGGCCCTACGAGCAGTACTTC. Translated, it gives CASSPRTGPYEQYF.

This chain uses TRBV30 with TRBJ2-7; 10 nucleotides align to TRBD1. The CDR3 spans 13 residues. Germline V lookup: CDR1 GTSNPN, CDR2 SVGIG (reference sequence). V shed 6 bases, J shed 5 bases, and the junction held 7 bases outside the gene matches. The CDR3 here is CACRGQGLDEQYF. Written as DNA, the CDR3 is TGTGCCTGCCGGGGACAGGGGTTGGACGAGCAGTACTTC.

V gene TRBV29-1 combines with J gene TRBJ1-2; 7 bases line up with TRBD1. The V gene end was trimmed by 7 bases and the J gene end by 0 bases; junction bases not matched to a gene: 11. This CDR3 has 15 amino acids. Germline V gene sequence: CDR1 SQVTM, CDR2 ANQGSEA. The CDR3 nucleotides are TGCAGCGCACCTTTGGGGACAGACGCTAACTATGGCTACACCTTC. The encoded protein is CSAPLGTDANYGYTF.